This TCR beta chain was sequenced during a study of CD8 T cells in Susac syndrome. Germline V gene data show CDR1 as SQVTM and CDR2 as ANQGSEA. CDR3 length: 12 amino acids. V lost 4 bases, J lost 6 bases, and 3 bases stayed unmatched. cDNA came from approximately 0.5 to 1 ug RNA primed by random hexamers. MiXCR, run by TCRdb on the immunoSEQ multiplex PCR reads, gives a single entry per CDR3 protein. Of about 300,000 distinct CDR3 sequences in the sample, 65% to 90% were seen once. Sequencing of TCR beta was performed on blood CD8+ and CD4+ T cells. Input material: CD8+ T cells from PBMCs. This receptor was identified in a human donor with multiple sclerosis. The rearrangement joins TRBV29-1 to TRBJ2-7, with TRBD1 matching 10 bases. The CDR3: CSVGDRGSEQYF. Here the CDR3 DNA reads TGCAGCGTTGGGGACAGGGGTTCCGAGCAGTACTTC.